Below are 5 T cell receptor beta chains sequenced from a single sample in a study of cytomegalovirus exposure and HLA in healthy donors. Primers: 60 Vbeta forward and 13 Jbeta reverse. Repertoires were generated with immunoSEQ multiplex PCR, while TCRdb's copy carries only in-frame clones and drops some. The sample gives roughly 150,000 clones, around 80% of which show up once; around 1.5% is in the top ten. Specimen: PBMCs. The receptors originated from a man in his forties or fifties in good health and CMV-seronegative.

This clone was detected only once. V is TRBV2 and J is TRBJ2-7, with TRBD1 as a possible D gene (6 bases). Germline values: CDR1 SNHLY, CDR2 FYNNEI. The ends were cut back, 11 bases at V and 3 bases at J, with 14 bases in the middle. The CDR3 extends over 12 amino acids. CDR3 sequence: CAGTGLDYEQYF. CDR3 bases: TGTGCCGGTACAGGGTTGGACTACGAGCAGTACTTC.

This chain joins TRBV13 and TRBJ2-2, with 9 positions matching TRBD2. The CDR3 sequence is 17 residues long. Germline trimming cut 2 bases from V and 5 bases from J; bases unmatched to any gene: 9. Germline lookup yields CDR1 PRHDT and CDR2 FYEKMQ (reference sequence). CDR3 loop: CASSLSYSGRGTGELFF. CDR3 coding DNA: TGTGCCAGCAGCTTAAGTTATAGCGGGAGAGGGACCGGGGAGCTGTTTTTT.

V usage is TRBV15 and J usage is TRBJ1-2; D is possibly TRBD1 (6 bases). Germline V gene lookup returns CDR1 LNHNV and CDR2 YYDKDF (reference sequence). The CDR3 loop spans 14 amino acids. Trimming cost V 1 base and J 6 bases, with 12 bases left between them. CDR3 sequence: CATSRGGGRDGYTF. CDR3 nucleotides: TGTGCCACCAGCAGAGGAGGGGGAAGGGATGGCTACACCTTC. Full variable domain (remainder filled in from reference TRBV15 and TRBJ1-2): DAMVIQNPRYQVTQFGKPVTLSCSQTLNHNVMYWYQQKSSQAPKLLFHYYDKDFNNEADTPDNFQSRRPNTSFCFLDIRSPGLGDTAMYLCATSRGGGRDGYTFGSGTRLTVV.

V gene TRBV30 combines with J gene TRBJ2-5, with D tentatively TRBD1 (5 bases). Germline V gene data show CDR1 as GTSNPN and CDR2 as SVGIG (reference sequence). This CDR3 is built from 14 residues. Trimming left V 3 bases short and J 5 bases short, with 16 bases between. CDR3 coding DNA: TGTGCCTGGAGGGGTATCGGACACGGGGAGACCCAGTACTTC. This encodes CAWRGIGHGETQYF. The entire variable domain, with the rest obtained from reference TRBV30 and TRBJ2-5, is as follows: SQTIHQWPATLVQPVGSPLSLECTVEGTSNPNLYWYRQAAGRGLQLLFYSVGIGQISSEVPQNLSASRPQDRQFILSSKKLLLSDSGFYLCAWRGIGHGETQYFGPGTRLLVL.

The CDR3 nucleotides read TGTGCCAGTATCCCGAACAGGGTTGGCAATCAGCCCCAGCATTTT. It encodes CASIPNRVGNQPQHF. J is TRBJ1-5 and V is TRBV19; possibly TRBD1 for D (6 bases). Germline-derived CDR1 and CDR2 are LNHDA and SQIVND (reference sequence). V lost 7 bases to trimming and J lost 2 bases, with 15 bases between them. The CDR3 totals 15 residues.